These T cell receptor beta chains were read from a single sample in a study of blood T cell repertoires in COVID-19. Repertoires were generated with immunoSEQ multiplex PCR, while TCRdb's copy carries only in-frame clones and drops some. The sample has approximately 76,000 clones, around 85% seen once. Sequenced material: peripheral blood. The receptor set was obtained from a woman at least 80 years old with active or convalescent COVID-19. CDR3s include the opening cysteine and the closing phenylalanine or tryptophan. Fields, in order: J gene, D gene, CDR3 length, clone size, V gene, CDR3 DNA, CDR3 protein. A D gene is named only where the DNA matches it firmly. Size is stated for part of the rows, as once, few or many counts, or as a class when the clone is expanded.

j_gene: TRBJ2-5; d_gene: TRBD1; len: 17; abundance: .; v_gene: TRBV7-7; CDR3nt: TGTGCTAGCAGCTTTACCGCCGGGACAGCTTACCAAGAGACCCAGTACTTC; CDR3aa: CASSFTAGTAYQETQYF
j_gene: TRBJ1-6; d_gene: .; len: 13; abundance: .; v_gene: TRBV15; CDR3nt: TGTGCCACCAGCAGAGAGGACATTTCACCCCTCCACTTT; CDR3aa: CATSREDISPLHF
j_gene: TRBJ1-3; d_gene: .; len: 15; abundance: .; v_gene: TRBV7-9; CDR3nt: TGTGCCAGCAGCTTAAACAGGCGCTCTGGAAACACCATATATTTT; CDR3aa: CASSLNRRSGNTIYF
j_gene: TRBJ1-1; d_gene: .; len: 14; abundance: .; v_gene: TRBV30; CDR3nt: TGTGCCTGGACTTTTAGGGGTCGCGATAATGAAGCTTTCTTT; CDR3aa: CAWTFRGRDNEAFF
j_gene: TRBJ1-5; d_gene: .; len: 14; abundance: .; v_gene: TRBV15; CDR3nt: TGTGCCACCAGCAGAGGACAGGACCCTCAGCCCCAGCATTTT; CDR3aa: CATSRGQDPQPQHF
j_gene: TRBJ1-4; d_gene: .; len: 15; abundance: .; v_gene: TRBV6-5; CDR3nt: TGTGCCAGCAGTTACCGTGGCCAGTATAATGAAAAACTGTTTTTT; CDR3aa: CASSYRGQYNEKLFF
j_gene: TRBJ1-2; d_gene: .; len: 15; abundance: .; v_gene: TRBV5-1; CDR3nt: TGCGCCAGCAGCTTGGGCGGGACCCTGGTATGGGGCTACACCTTC; CDR3aa: CASSLGGTLVWGYTF
j_gene: TRBJ1-1; d_gene: .; len: 15; abundance: .; v_gene: TRBV4-3; CDR3nt: TGCGCCAGCTCCTCAAGTGGGGTGGGAGGTACTGAAGCTTTCTTT; CDR3aa: CASSSSGVGGTEAFF
j_gene: TRBJ1-2; d_gene: .; len: 13; abundance: .; v_gene: TRBV2; CDR3nt: TGTGCCAGCAAACTCGACGGAGTCTATGGCTACACCTTC; CDR3aa: CASKLDGVYGYTF
j_gene: TRBJ2-3; d_gene: .; len: 15; abundance: once; v_gene: TRBV18; CDR3nt: TGTGCCAGCTCACCATCAGAGGAGGGATGGGTTACGCAGTATTTT; CDR3aa: CASSPSEEGWVTQYF
j_gene: TRBJ1-5; d_gene: .; len: 14; abundance: .; v_gene: TRBV28; CDR3nt: TGTGCCAGCAGTTTGCTAGGCAGAAATCAGCCCCAGCATTTT; CDR3aa: CASSLLGRNQPQHF
j_gene: TRBJ2-3; d_gene: TRBD2; len: 16; abundance: .; v_gene: TRBV2; CDR3nt: TGTGCCAGCAGCCCGGTGGGACTAGATGGCACAGATACGCAGTATTTT; CDR3aa: CASSPVGLDGTDTQYF
j_gene: TRBJ1-1; d_gene: .; len: 11; abundance: .; v_gene: TRBV28; CDR3nt: TGTGCCAGCAGTTTACAGGGTGAAGCTTTCTTT; CDR3aa: CASSLQGEAFF
j_gene: TRBJ1-1; d_gene: .; len: 15; abundance: .; v_gene: TRBV6-5; CDR3nt: TGTGCCAGCAGGTACGCCTCCGGGGGGAACACTGAAGCTTTCTTT; CDR3aa: CASRYASGGNTEAFF
j_gene: TRBJ2-3; d_gene: .; len: 14; abundance: .; v_gene: TRBV5-4; CDR3nt: TGTGCCACCCGGGGAGGCGGTGGCACAGATACGCAGTATTTT; CDR3aa: CATRGGGGTDTQYF
j_gene: TRBJ2-2; d_gene: .; len: 15; abundance: medium-sized; v_gene: TRBV7-2; CDR3nt: TGTGCCAGCACCTTTAGCTTGATCAACACCGGGGAGCTGTTTTTT; CDR3aa: CASTFSLINTGELFF
j_gene: TRBJ2-7; d_gene: .; len: 14; abundance: .; v_gene: TRBV7-9; CDR3nt: TGTGCCAGCAGCTTAGTATTCAGGGGCCACGAGCAGTACTTC; CDR3aa: CASSLVFRGHEQYF
j_gene: TRBJ2-1; d_gene: .; len: 13; abundance: .; v_gene: TRBV11-2; CDR3nt: TGTGCCAGCAGCTTCACCCCCGAGGTACAGCAGTTCTTC; CDR3aa: CASSFTPEVQQFF
j_gene: TRBJ1-6; d_gene: TRBD1; len: 13; abundance: many; v_gene: TRBV6-5; CDR3nt: TGTGCCGCAGCGTGGACAGGGAATTCACCCCTCCACTTT; CDR3aa: CAAAWTGNSPLHF
j_gene: TRBJ1-6; d_gene: .; len: 19; abundance: .; v_gene: TRBV7-3; CDR3nt: TGTGCCAGCAGCTTACGAAGGCCCCCCGGGACTCCCAAATATTCACCCCTCCACTTT; CDR3aa: CASSLRRPPGTPKYSPLHF
j_gene: TRBJ1-1; d_gene: TRBD1; len: 14; abundance: .; v_gene: TRBV6-4; CDR3nt: TGTGCCAGCAGGGAACCGACAGGGCCCAGGGGAGCTTTCTTT; CDR3aa: CASREPTGPRGAFF
j_gene: TRBJ1-6; d_gene: .; len: 13; abundance: .; v_gene: TRBV30; CDR3nt: TGTGCCTGCCCGGATCAACCGGGGTCACCCCTCCACTTT; CDR3aa: CACPDQPGSPLHF
j_gene: TRBJ2-3; d_gene: TRBD2; len: 16; abundance: .; v_gene: TRBV10-3; CDR3nt: TGTGCCATCAGTGATTCGAGCGGGGGGGTCACAGATACGCAGTATTTT; CDR3aa: CAISDSSGGVTDTQYF
j_gene: TRBJ1-2; d_gene: .; len: 12; abundance: .; v_gene: TRBV28; CDR3nt: TGTGCCAGCAGTTTCACAAACTATGGCTACACCTTC; CDR3aa: CASSFTNYGYTF
j_gene: TRBJ1-1; d_gene: TRBD1; len: 15; abundance: few; v_gene: TRBV28; CDR3nt: TGTGCCAGCTTAATCCGGGACAGCTTGAACACTGAAGCTTTCTTT; CDR3aa: CASLIRDSLNTEAFF
j_gene: TRBJ1-1; d_gene: TRBD1; len: 11; abundance: .; v_gene: TRBV5-5; CDR3nt: TGTGCCAGCAGCAGGACAGGAGAAGCTTTCTTT; CDR3aa: CASSRTGEAFF
j_gene: TRBJ2-5; d_gene: TRBD2; len: 13; abundance: .; v_gene: TRBV6-2/TRBV6-3; CDR3nt: TGTGCCAGCAGTACCCCCGGCGGGACTAGCAGGAACTTC; CDR3aa: CASSTPGGTSRNF
j_gene: TRBJ2-2; d_gene: TRBD1; len: 15; abundance: .; v_gene: TRBV4-3; CDR3nt: TGCGCCAGCAGCCAAGCCGGGACAGGGGTCGGGGAGCTGTTTTTT; CDR3aa: CASSQAGTGVGELFF
j_gene: TRBJ1-4; d_gene: .; len: 15; abundance: .; v_gene: TRBV19; CDR3nt: TGTGCCAGTAGTATTCTAGGTTCAACTAATGAAAAACTGTTTTTT; CDR3aa: CASSILGSTNEKLFF
j_gene: TRBJ2-1; d_gene: .; len: 13; abundance: .; v_gene: TRBV24-1; CDR3nt: TGTGCCACCAGTGATTCGGGTTACAATGAGCAGTTCTTC; CDR3aa: CATSDSGYNEQFF
j_gene: TRBJ2-1; d_gene: TRBD2; len: 14; abundance: .; v_gene: TRBV29-1; CDR3nt: TGCAGCGTTGGACGGGGGGGCTCCTACAATGAGCAGTTCTTC; CDR3aa: CSVGRGGSYNEQFF
j_gene: TRBJ2-3; d_gene: TRBD2; len: 15; abundance: .; v_gene: TRBV19; CDR3nt: TGTGCCAGTAGTAAGGGGACTACAAGCACAGATACGCAGTATTTT; CDR3aa: CASSKGTTSTDTQYF
j_gene: TRBJ1-1; d_gene: TRBD1; len: 16; abundance: once; v_gene: TRBV28; CDR3nt: TGTGCCAGCAGTTTCCAGCGAACAGGGGGGCACACTGAAGCTTTCTTT; CDR3aa: CASSFQRTGGHTEAFF
j_gene: TRBJ1-5; d_gene: .; len: 14; abundance: .; v_gene: TRBV30; CDR3nt: TGTGCCTGGAGTGTAGAACAGGGCCGTTTGCCCCAGCATTTT; CDR3aa: CAWSVEQGRLPQHF
j_gene: TRBJ2-3; d_gene: TRBD2; len: 16; abundance: .; v_gene: TRBV19; CDR3nt: TGTGCCAGTAGTATAGGCCTAGCGGATCCCACAGATACGCAGTATTTT; CDR3aa: CASSIGLADPTDTQYF
j_gene: TRBJ2-2; d_gene: .; len: 15; abundance: .; v_gene: TRBV11-3; CDR3nt: TGTGCCAGCAGCAGGCGGAGGGGGCTCACCGGGGAGCTGTTTTTT; CDR3aa: CASSRRRGLTGELFF
j_gene: TRBJ1-2; d_gene: .; len: 18; abundance: once; v_gene: TRBV12-5; CDR3nt: TGTGCTCACTTTCCTGCGGGGGACACCCAGACTCTTAACTATGGCTACACCTTC; CDR3aa: CAHFPAGDTQTLNYGYTF
j_gene: TRBJ2-7; d_gene: TRBD1; len: 16; abundance: .; v_gene: TRBV10-1; CDR3nt: TGCGCCAGCAGTGAGTCGCAGGGGGACAGGGTCTACGAGCAGTACTTC; CDR3aa: CASSESQGDRVYEQYF
j_gene: TRBJ2-2; d_gene: TRBD2; len: 16; abundance: once; v_gene: TRBV19; CDR3nt: TGTGCCAGTAGTATCGGCGGACTAGCTATTCCCCGGGAGCTGTTTTTT; CDR3aa: CASSIGGLAIPRELFF
j_gene: TRBJ1-2; d_gene: .; len: 12; abundance: .; v_gene: TRBV30; CDR3nt: TGTGCCTCCGGAGAGGGTGACTATGGCTACACCTTC; CDR3aa: CASGEGDYGYTF
j_gene: TRBJ2-7; d_gene: .; len: 13; abundance: once; v_gene: TRBV10-1; CDR3nt: TGCGCCAGCAGTGAGTCGAACAACTACGAGCAGTACTTC; CDR3aa: CASSESNNYEQYF
j_gene: TRBJ1-5; d_gene: .; len: 14; abundance: .; v_gene: TRBV6-5; CDR3nt: TGTGCCAGCAGAACAGGGTCTAGCAATCAGCCCCAGCATTTT; CDR3aa: CASRTGSSNQPQHF
j_gene: TRBJ2-1; d_gene: TRBD1; len: 13; abundance: .; v_gene: TRBV2; CDR3nt: TGTGCCAGCAACAGGGGCTCCTACAATGAGCAGTTCTTC; CDR3aa: CASNRGSYNEQFF
j_gene: TRBJ2-3; d_gene: .; len: 13; abundance: .; v_gene: TRBV9; CDR3nt: TGTGCCAGCAGCGACCGCGGTGGGGATACGCAGTATTTT; CDR3aa: CASSDRGGDTQYF
j_gene: TRBJ1-4; d_gene: .; len: 14; abundance: .; v_gene: TRBV11-2; CDR3nt: TGTGCCAGCAGCTTAGATGGGGCCGGGAGAAAACTGTTTTTT; CDR3aa: CASSLDGAGRKLFF
j_gene: TRBJ1-5; d_gene: .; len: 13; abundance: .; v_gene: TRBV12-3/TRBV12-4; CDR3nt: TGTGCCAGCAGTTTTTATAGCAATCAGCCCCAGCATTTT; CDR3aa: CASSFYSNQPQHF
j_gene: TRBJ1-3; d_gene: .; len: 13; abundance: .; v_gene: TRBV6-5; CDR3nt: TGTGCCAGCGGCGGCCACTCTGGAAACACCATATATTTT; CDR3aa: CASGGHSGNTIYF
j_gene: TRBJ2-3; d_gene: TRBD1; len: 15; abundance: .; v_gene: TRBV5-6; CDR3nt: TGTGCCAGCAGCGCCACAGGGGGGAGCACAGATACGCAGTATTTT; CDR3aa: CASSATGGSTDTQYF
j_gene: TRBJ1-1; d_gene: .; len: 13; abundance: .; v_gene: TRBV9; CDR3nt: TGTGCCAGCAGCCTCTTCCGGAACACTGAAGCTTTCTTT; CDR3aa: CASSLFRNTEAFF
j_gene: TRBJ2-7; d_gene: TRBD1; len: 17; abundance: .; v_gene: TRBV7-9; CDR3nt: TGTGCCAGCAGCTTGCCCGCCTACCGGACAGGTTCCTACGAGCAGTACTTC; CDR3aa: CASSLPAYRTGSYEQYF
j_gene: TRBJ2-2; d_gene: .; len: 14; abundance: .; v_gene: TRBV14; CDR3nt: TGTGCCAGCAGCGATGCGTGGTTAGTGGGGGAGCTGTTTTTT; CDR3aa: CASSDAWLVGELFF
j_gene: TRBJ2-1; d_gene: TRBD2; len: 16; abundance: .; v_gene: TRBV7-2; CDR3nt: TGTGCCAGCAGCTTTACAACTAGCGGGGCGACCAATGAGCAGTTCTTC; CDR3aa: CASSFTTSGATNEQFF
j_gene: TRBJ1-2; d_gene: TRBD1; len: 13; abundance: .; v_gene: TRBV12-3/TRBV12-4; CDR3nt: TGTGCCAGCAGAAAACAGGGGGACTATGGCTACACCTTC; CDR3aa: CASRKQGDYGYTF
j_gene: TRBJ2-3; d_gene: .; len: 13; abundance: .; v_gene: TRBV10-2; CDR3nt: TGCGCCAGCAGTGAGATACAGGGTAATACGCAGTATTTT; CDR3aa: CASSEIQGNTQYF
j_gene: TRBJ2-1; d_gene: TRBD2; len: 15; abundance: .; v_gene: TRBV3-1/TRBV3-2; CDR3nt: TGTGCCAGCAGCCAGCTAATCGGGACTAGCGATGAGCAGTTCTTC; CDR3aa: CASSQLIGTSDEQFF
j_gene: TRBJ2-7; d_gene: .; len: 12; abundance: .; v_gene: TRBV19; CDR3nt: TGTGCCAGTAGTACCTCGGGGAGGGAGCAGTACTTC; CDR3aa: CASSTSGREQYF
j_gene: TRBJ2-2; d_gene: .; len: 17; abundance: .; v_gene: TRBV9; CDR3nt: TGTGCCAGCAGCTCACGGGTGGGGCCGGTAAACACCGGGGAGCTGTTTTTT; CDR3aa: CASSSRVGPVNTGELFF
j_gene: TRBJ1-4; d_gene: TRBD1; len: 15; abundance: few; v_gene: TRBV5-6; CDR3nt: TGTGCCAGCAGCCACAGACAGGGCCAGGATGAAAAACTGTTTTTT; CDR3aa: CASSHRQGQDEKLFF
j_gene: TRBJ2-7; d_gene: TRBD1; len: 16; abundance: .; v_gene: TRBV6-6; CDR3nt: TGTGCCAGCATCACGTCCGGGACAGGGACCTCCTACGAGCAGTACTTC; CDR3aa: CASITSGTGTSYEQYF